This TCR beta chain stems from a study of T cell responses to AZD1222 COVID-19 vaccine. The table came from immunoSEQ multiplex PCR; TCRdb's copy has only in-frame clones and leaves some out. This sample has about 130,000 clones, with about 85% found just once. This CDR3 region has 13 residues. The V and J ends lost 6 bases and 6 bases respectively, with 15 bases between them. The germline V gene encodes CDR1 WSHSY and CDR2 SAAADI. Specimen: peripheral blood, collected 28 days after the second AZD1222 dose. The chain uses TRBV10-2 and TRBJ2-7; either TRBD1 or TRBD2 may supply D (5 bases each). The TCR comes from an adult who received the AZD1222 COVID-19 vaccine. The CDR3 spells CASSPVGVGEQYF. The CDR3 nucleotides read TGCGCCAGCAGCCCCGTGGGGGTCGGCGAGCAGTACTTC.